Each of the 13 T cell receptor beta chains below was sequenced from the same sample in a study of cytomegalovirus exposure and HLA in healthy donors. PCR employed 60 Vbeta and 13 Jbeta primers. Here immunoSEQ multiplex PCR was the method, and the copy in TCRdb shows in-frame clones only, minus some. The table records approximately 89,000 clones, over 60% of them present only once. Sequencing was done on a sample of PBMCs. All receptors derive from a man aged 25-40 years in good health and CMV-seronegative.

This chain uses TRBV29-1 with TRBJ1-1; D is undetermined. Per germline, CDR1 SQVTM and CDR2 ANQGSEA. This CDR3 comprises 11 residues. Trimming cost V 2 bases and J 10 bases, with 11 bases left between them. CDR3 loop: CSVERERGAFF. The CDR3, as DNA: TGCAGCGTTGAACGGGAGCGAGGAGCTTTCTTT.

The chain recombines TRBV5-8 with TRBJ1-5; TRBD1 matches 8 bases. J lost 0 bases, V lost 4 bases, and 6 bases had no gene match. The CDR3 is 16 residues long. The germline gives CDR1 SGHTS, CDR2 YDEGEE. CDR3 bases: TGTGCCAGCAGCCGGGGACAGGCGATTAGCAATCAGCCCCAGCATTTT. This encodes CASSRGQAISNQPQHF.

This chain uses TRBV5-5 with TRBJ1-3; D unresolved. Trimming took off 0 bases at V and 4 bases at J, with 8 bases between the two ends. This CDR3 has 14 residues. Germline values: CDR1 SGHKS, CDR2 YYEKEE (reference sequence). CDR3 bases: TGTGCCAGCAGCTTGGGAACTACCGGAAACACCATATATTTT. It is translated as CASSLGTTGNTIYF.

J is TRBJ1-5 and V is TRBV7-2, with D uncertain. CDR1 is SGHTA and CDR2 is FQGNSA in the germline V gene. There are 16 residues in the CDR3. Trimming took 2 bases from V and 1 from J, leaving 12 bases between them. The CDR3 sequence is CASSLRGELSNQPQHF. For the CDR3, the DNA is TGTGCCAGCAGCTTACGGGGAGAACTAAGCAATCAGCCCCAGCATTTT.

This clone has only one observation. The J gene is TRBJ1-1, the V gene TRBV29-1, with 8 bases that match TRBD1. Per the germline V gene, CDR1 is SQVTM and CDR2 is ANQGSEA. This CDR3 is built from 11 residues. V trimming: 2 bases; J trimming: 11 bases; junction bases outside the gene matches: 4. The CDR3 reads CSVEQGAEAFF. Written as DNA, the CDR3 is TGCAGCGTTGAACAGGGGGCGGAGGCTTTCTTT.

The CDR3 nucleotides are TGTGCCAGTAGCTTGGCCCCGGGACAGGGATTCACTGAAGCTTTCTTT. Its protein is CASSLAPGQGFTEAFF. This chain uses TRBV19 with TRBJ1-1, with 9 bases matching TRBD1. This CDR3 spans 16 amino acids. Trimming at V came to 6 bases and at J to 4 bases, leaving 12 bases not matched to a gene. Looked up from germline, CDR1 is LNHDA and CDR2 is SQIVND (reference sequence). The variable domain in full, with the rest retrieved from reference TRBV19 and TRBJ1-1, is DGGITQSPKYLFRKEGQNVTLSCEQNLNHDAMYWYRQDPGQGLRLIYYSQIVNDFQKGDIAEGYSVSREKKESFPLTVTSAQKNPTAFYLCASSLAPGQGFTEAFFGQGTRLTVV.

V usage is TRBV5-1 and J usage is TRBJ2-3; 7 bases match TRBD1. The CDR3 sequence is 15 residues long. Germline CDR1 reads SGHRS; CDR2 reads YFSETQ. Trimming removed 4 bases from V and 3 bases from J; junction bases left unmatched: 8. In nucleotides, the CDR3 is TGCGCCAGCAGCCTGGGACAGCCAGGAACAGATACGCAGTATTTT. Translation: CASSLGQPGTDTQYF.

J is TRBJ2-2 and V is TRBV27; TRBD2 agrees at 12 bases. Germline CDR1 reads MNHEY; CDR2 reads SMNVEV (reference sequence). The trim removed 5 bases at V and 4 bases at J, leaving 2 bases unmatched. CDR3 length: 15 amino acids. The CDR3 DNA is TGTGCCAGCAGTCGGGGACTAGCGGGCACCGGGGAGCTGTTTTTT. It is translated as CASSRGLAGTGELFF.

A note on this clone: One end of the junction is discordant with germline, which a read error may explain. The V gene is TRBV7-6, the J gene TRBJ2-7; D perhaps matches TRBD1 (6 bases). CDR3 length: 14 residues. Germline assignment: CDR1 SGHVS and CDR2 FNYEAQ. The CDR3: CASSLGSGAYKQYF. CDR3 nucleotides: TGTGCCAGCAGCTTAGGGTCAGGGGCCTACAAGCAGTACTTC.

This chain joins TRBV7-6 and TRBJ2-7; 10 bases line up with TRBD1. The trim removed 5 bases at V and 4 bases at J, leaving 2 bases unmatched. Germline lookup yields CDR1 SGHVS and CDR2 FNYEAQ. The CDR3 extends over 13 amino acids. The CDR3 loop is CASSTGQGYEQYF. CDR3 nucleotides: TGTGCCAGCAGCACGGGACAGGGGTACGAGCAGTACTTC.

This chain joins TRBV5-1 and TRBJ1-1; D is unresolved. The CDR3 spans 14 residues. V was pared by 0 bases and J by 6 bases, with 12 bases between. In germline, CDR1 is SGHRS, CDR2 YFSETQ. This CDR3 reads CASSLGTRISEAFF. CDR3 coding DNA: TGCGCCAGCAGCTTGGGAACCAGAATATCTGAAGCTTTCTTT. Based on the CDR3 plus reference TRBV5-1 and TRBJ1-1, the full variable domain is KAGVTQTPRYLIKTRGQQVTLSCSPISGHRSVSWYQQTPGQGLQFLFEYFSETQRNKGNFPGRFSGRQFSNSRSEMNVSTLELGDSALYLCASSLGTRISEAFFGQGTRLTVV.

This clone was detected only a few times. This chain joins TRBV5-6 and TRBJ2-2, with D tentatively TRBD2 (6 bases). The germline V gene encodes CDR1 SGHDT and CDR2 YYEEEE. Deletions cut 5 bases from V and 2 bases from J, with 13 bases between. CDR3 length: 15 amino acids. The CDR3 sequence is CASRGRGTNTGELFF. CDR3 sequence (DNA): TGTGCCAGCAGGGGGCGGGGTACTAACACCGGGGAGCTGTTTTTT.

This clone appeared a few times. V is TRBV27 and J is TRBJ2-3, with D tentatively TRBD2 (5 bases). The CDR3 runs to 17 residues. With 5 bases removed from V and 1 base from J, the gap between germline ends came to 19 bases. Germline V gene data show CDR1 as MNHEY and CDR2 as SMNVEV (reference sequence). The CDR3 DNA reads as TGTGCCAGCAGTAAAGCCAGGAAGGTTAGCGGCACAGATACGCAGTATTTT. Translation gives CASSKARKVSGTDTQYF.